Following are 6 T cell receptor beta chains from one sample sequenced in a study of cytomegalovirus exposure and HLA in healthy donors. The PCR had 60 Vbeta and 13 Jbeta primers. Profiled with immunoSEQ multiplex PCR; TCRdb holds only in-frame clones, not every one. The sample lists approximately 160,000 clones; around 85% were seen once. Material for sequencing was PBMCs. All receptors come from a man over 45 in good health and CMV-seropositive.

The sample holds one count of this clone. The chain uses TRBV29-1 and TRBJ1-2; maybe TRBD1 (6 bases). The CDR3 spans 12 residues. Germline V CDR1 and CDR2: SQVTM, ANQGSEA. The V end was cut by 7 bases, the J end by 6 bases, with 15 bases between. Here the CDR3 DNA reads TGCAGCGCAGGCGGGGGCGTCGATGGCTACACCTTC. Encoded protein: CSAGGGVDGYTF.

This chain links TRBV7-8 with TRBJ2-2; D gene uncertain. Trimming left V 1 base short and J 7 bases short, with 7 bases between. CDR3 length equals 13 residues. Per the germline V gene, CDR1 is SGHVS and CDR2 is FQNEAQ. DNA of the CDR3: TGTGCCAGCAGCTTAGTCTACGGCGGGGAGCTGTTTTTT. This encodes CASSLVYGGELFF.

The chain has TRBV5-4 and TRBJ2-2, with 12 bases matching TRBD2. V was pared by 0 bases and J by 7 bases, with 4 bases of the junction left unmatched. The CDR3 extends over 16 amino acids. Germline V gene data show CDR1 as SGHNT and CDR2 as YYREEE (reference sequence). The CDR3 coding sequence is TGTGCCAGCAGCTTGGGACTAGCGGGAGTCGGCGGGGAGCTGTTTTTT. Amino acids: CASSLGLAGVGGELFF.

This clone was recorded a few times. The chain has TRBV10-3 and TRBJ1-1, with 9 bases lining up with TRBD1. The CDR3 consists of 13 residues. The V and J ends lost 7 bases and 1 base, in that order; junction bases with no gene match: 1. Germline-derived CDR1 and CDR2 are ENHRY and SYGVKD. CDR3 sequence: CAIKDRGNTEAFF. CDR3 coding DNA: TGTGCCATCAAGGACAGGGGGAACACTGAAGCTTTCTTT.

V gene TRBV5-5 combines with J gene TRBJ2-7; 10 nucleotides line up with TRBD1. Trimming at V came to 4 bases and at J to 3 bases, leaving 7 bases not matched to a gene. In germline, CDR1 is SGHKS, CDR2 YYEKEE (reference sequence). This CDR3 spans 15 amino acids. CDR3 coding DNA: TGTGCCAGCAGCAGACAGGGGGCAGGATTCTACGAGCAGTACTTC. This sequence encodes CASSRQGAGFYEQYF.

This clone was observed a single time. The chain is built from TRBV4-2 and TRBJ2-2; TRBD1 matches 8 bases. The CDR3 runs to 15 residues. Germline CDR1 is LGHNA and CDR2 is YNFKEQ. The junction had 4 bases not matched to a gene; V was cut back by 4 bases and J by 3 bases. The CDR3, as DNA: TGTGCCAGCAGCCTGGACAGGGCGCACACCGGGGAGCTGTTTTTT. Translated, it gives CASSLDRAHTGELFF.